This is a list of T cell receptor beta chains from one sample in a study of long-term antiretroviral therapy in people with HIV. Some clones are missing from TCRdb's copy, which holds only in-frame ones; the method was immunoSEQ multiplex PCR. Of 25,000 to 35,000 clones detected, about 95% appear once; the ten largest clones hold 2.4%. The sequenced sample was unsorted PBMCs, obtained roughly 6.4 years after starting antiretroviral therapy. These receptors originate from a man younger than 40 with HIV. CDR3s include the opening cysteine and the closing phenylalanine or tryptophan. Fields, in order: D gene, V gene, J gene, clone size, CDR3 DNA, CDR3 protein. D genes are given only for firm matches. Expanded clones get a size class; other rows say once, few or many, or leave the size out.

d_gene: .
v_gene: TRBV10-3
j_gene: TRBJ2-2
abundance: .
CDR3nt: TGTGCCATCCTTTCTGCCGGGGAGCTGTTTTTT
CDR3aa: CAILSAGELFF

d_gene: TRBD2
v_gene: TRBV9
j_gene: TRBJ2-7
abundance: .
CDR3nt: TGTGCCAGCAGCGTAGGGGGACTAGCGGGCTACGAGCAGTACTTC
CDR3aa: CASSVGGLAGYEQYF

d_gene: TRBD2
v_gene: TRBV2
j_gene: TRBJ2-1
abundance: .
CDR3nt: TGTGCCAGCAGCGGTCCCGGGACTAGGGAGTACAGGAATGAGCAGTTCTTC
CDR3aa: CASSGPGTREYRNEQFF

d_gene: .
v_gene: TRBV27
j_gene: TRBJ2-7
abundance: .
CDR3nt: TGTGCCAGCAGTTTGGGGACGGGTGCCTACGAGCAGTACTTC
CDR3aa: CASSLGTGAYEQYF

d_gene: TRBD1
v_gene: TRBV19
j_gene: TRBJ2-7
abundance: .
CDR3nt: TGTGCCAGTAGTATGGACAGGGGTAACGAGCAGTACTTC
CDR3aa: CASSMDRGNEQYF

d_gene: .
v_gene: TRBV5-4
j_gene: TRBJ1-1
abundance: .
CDR3nt: TGTGCCAGCAGCTGGGGAGGGGGGGGGACTGAAGCTTTCTTT
CDR3aa: CASSWGGGGTEAFF

d_gene: .
v_gene: TRBV7-2
j_gene: TRBJ2-7
abundance: .
CDR3nt: TGTGCCAGCAGCCCTGACTACGAGCAGTACTTC
CDR3aa: CASSPDYEQYF

d_gene: TRBD2
v_gene: TRBV6-5
j_gene: TRBJ2-7
abundance: .
CDR3nt: TGTGCCAGCAGGTTTAGCGGGGTTGGAGAGCAGTACTTC
CDR3aa: CASRFSGVGEQYF

d_gene: TRBD1
v_gene: TRBV6-1
j_gene: TRBJ2-7
abundance: .
CDR3nt: TGTGCCAGCAGTCCTGCTGCAGGGGGCGGTTACGAGCAGTACTTC
CDR3aa: CASSPAAGGGYEQYF

d_gene: TRBD2
v_gene: TRBV11-2
j_gene: TRBJ2-1
abundance: .
CDR3nt: TGTGCCAGCAGCTTAGACGGGAGGGGGGTTGTCGAGCAGTTCTTC
CDR3aa: CASSLDGRGVVEQFF

d_gene: .
v_gene: TRBV30
j_gene: TRBJ2-7
abundance: .
CDR3nt: TGTGCCTGGAGTAGGTCCGAAGGGGACGAGCAGTACTTC
CDR3aa: CAWSRSEGDEQYF

d_gene: TRBD2
v_gene: TRBV6-5
j_gene: TRBJ2-7
abundance: .
CDR3nt: TGTGCCAGCAGTCCCAGGCGGGAGGAGTGGTACGAGCAGTACTTC
CDR3aa: CASSPRREEWYEQYF

d_gene: .
v_gene: TRBV9
j_gene: TRBJ2-3
abundance: .
CDR3nt: TGTGCCAGCAGCGTAGATGGTAGCGGCACAGATACGCAGTATTTT
CDR3aa: CASSVDGSGTDTQYF

d_gene: .
v_gene: TRBV6-6
j_gene: TRBJ2-3
abundance: .
CDR3nt: TGTGCCAGCAGTTACTCGATCCGAGACGCCGAGCATTTT
CDR3aa: CASSYSIRDAEHF

d_gene: TRBD2
v_gene: TRBV29-1
j_gene: TRBJ2-2
abundance: .
CDR3nt: TGCAGCGCGGTTCGGCGGGGGAGGAACACCGGGGAGCTGTTTTTT
CDR3aa: CSAVRRGRNTGELFF

d_gene: .
v_gene: TRBV9
j_gene: TRBJ2-2
abundance: .
CDR3nt: TGTGCCAGCAGCGTATTGGTTGGCACCGGGGAGCTGTTTTTT
CDR3aa: CASSVLVGTGELFF

d_gene: TRBD1
v_gene: TRBV27
j_gene: TRBJ1-6
abundance: .
CDR3nt: TGTGCCAGTAAACCACTTGCAGGGGGGAATAATTCACCCCTCCACTTT
CDR3aa: CASKPLAGGNNSPLHF

d_gene: TRBD2
v_gene: TRBV9
j_gene: TRBJ2-1
abundance: .
CDR3nt: TGTGCCAGCAGCGAAAGCGGGGGTTCCTACAATGAGCAGTTCTTC
CDR3aa: CASSESGGSYNEQFF

d_gene: TRBD2
v_gene: TRBV7-9
j_gene: TRBJ2-7
abundance: .
CDR3nt: TGTGCCAGCAGCTTCTCTACTAGCGGGGCCACCTACGAGCAGTACTTC
CDR3aa: CASSFSTSGATYEQYF

d_gene: .
v_gene: TRBV6-6
j_gene: TRBJ2-3
abundance: .
CDR3nt: TGTGCCAGCACCCCTCCAGCAGATACGCAGTATTTT
CDR3aa: CASTPPADTQYF

d_gene: .
v_gene: TRBV30
j_gene: TRBJ2-1
abundance: .
CDR3nt: TGTGCCTGGAAAGGGTGGAATGAGCAGTTCTTC
CDR3aa: CAWKGWNEQFF

d_gene: .
v_gene: TRBV10-3
j_gene: TRBJ2-1
abundance: .
CDR3nt: TGTGCCATCAGTGGAGAAAACAATGAGCAGTTCTTC
CDR3aa: CAISGENNEQFF

d_gene: .
v_gene: TRBV14
j_gene: TRBJ2-2
abundance: .
CDR3nt: TGTGCCAGCAGTGGGAGGTCTTTATCCGGGGAGCTGTTTTTT
CDR3aa: CASSGRSLSGELFF

d_gene: .
v_gene: TRBV19
j_gene: TRBJ2-1
abundance: once
CDR3nt: TGTGCCAGTAGTATCGGGTTCTACAATGAGCAGTTCTTC
CDR3aa: CASSIGFYNEQFF

d_gene: .
v_gene: TRBV19
j_gene: TRBJ1-5
abundance: .
CDR3nt: TGTGCCAGTAGTATCGGGCCCCAGCCCCAGCATTTT
CDR3aa: CASSIGPQPQHF

d_gene: TRBD1
v_gene: TRBV7-9
j_gene: TRBJ1-3
abundance: .
CDR3nt: TGTGCCAGCAGCATCGGGACAGTCGGGTGGAGAGACACCATATATTTT
CDR3aa: CASSIGTVGWRDTIYF

d_gene: .
v_gene: TRBV18
j_gene: TRBJ2-3
abundance: .
CDR3nt: TGTGCCAGTTCAGCCCCCCCAGATACGCAGTATTTT
CDR3aa: CASSAPPDTQYF

d_gene: .
v_gene: TRBV27
j_gene: TRBJ2-7
abundance: .
CDR3nt: TGTGCCAGCAGGGGACTGCTCAGCTCCTACGAGCAGTACTTC
CDR3aa: CASRGLLSSYEQYF

d_gene: TRBD1
v_gene: TRBV5-6
j_gene: TRBJ2-3
abundance: .
CDR3nt: TGTGCCAGCAGCTTGCAGGGGGCCACAGATACGCAGTATTTT
CDR3aa: CASSLQGATDTQYF

d_gene: TRBD1
v_gene: TRBV27
j_gene: TRBJ2-1
abundance: .
CDR3nt: TGTGCCAGCCTTTTTAGGACAGGCCAAGGTTACAATGAGCAGTTCTTC
CDR3aa: CASLFRTGQGYNEQFF

d_gene: .
v_gene: TRBV6-6
j_gene: TRBJ1-5
abundance: .
CDR3nt: TGTGCCAGCAGCAGATGGTCGGGTCAGCCCCAGCATTTT
CDR3aa: CASSRWSGQPQHF

d_gene: .
v_gene: TRBV7-2
j_gene: TRBJ2-7
abundance: .
CDR3nt: TGTGCCAGCAGCTTAGCGGGCGGTCTCTCCTACGAGCAGTACTTC
CDR3aa: CASSLAGGLSYEQYF

d_gene: .
v_gene: TRBV29-1
j_gene: TRBJ2-1
abundance: .
CDR3nt: TGCAGCGTTCGGGGTGTGAGGCAGGGGATTAATGAGCAGTTCTTC
CDR3aa: CSVRGVRQGINEQFF

d_gene: .
v_gene: TRBV18
j_gene: TRBJ1-1
abundance: .
CDR3nt: TGTGCCAGCTCACCACCCGGGGACACTGAAGCTTTCTTT
CDR3aa: CASSPPGDTEAFF

d_gene: .
v_gene: TRBV2
j_gene: TRBJ2-7
abundance: .
CDR3nt: TGTGCCAGCAGCTTCAGGGGGGGATACGAGCAGTACTTC
CDR3aa: CASSFRGGYEQYF

d_gene: .
v_gene: TRBV2
j_gene: TRBJ2-4
abundance: .
CDR3nt: TGTGCCAGCACCCTTGTCGGGGGGCTAGCCAAAAACATTCAGTACTTC
CDR3aa: CASTLVGGLAKNIQYF

d_gene: TRBD2
v_gene: TRBV10-3
j_gene: TRBJ2-3
abundance: once
CDR3nt: TGTGCCATCAGTGGGCTCTTAGCGGGGGGCACAGATACGCAGTATTTT
CDR3aa: CAISGLLAGGTDTQYF

d_gene: .
v_gene: TRBV19
j_gene: TRBJ1-6
abundance: once
CDR3nt: TGTGCCAGTGGACACTCGAGGGCACCCCTCCACTTT
CDR3aa: CASGHSRAPLHF

d_gene: .
v_gene: TRBV25-1
j_gene: TRBJ2-3
abundance: once
CDR3nt: TGTGCCAGCAGTGAAGGAGGGGTTGCCACAGATACGCAGTATTTT
CDR3aa: CASSEGGVATDTQYF

d_gene: .
v_gene: TRBV6-1
j_gene: TRBJ1-3
abundance: .
CDR3nt: TGTGCCAGCAGTCGAAACACCATATATTTT
CDR3aa: CASSRNTIYF

d_gene: .
v_gene: TRBV4-3
j_gene: TRBJ2-2
abundance: .
CDR3nt: TGCGCCAGCAGCCAAGAGCGCCAGGCGACCGGGGAGCTGTTTTTT
CDR3aa: CASSQERQATGELFF

d_gene: .
v_gene: TRBV9
j_gene: TRBJ2-7
abundance: .
CDR3nt: TGTGCCAGCAGCTCCGGACAAGGGGCCTACGAGCAGTACTTC
CDR3aa: CASSSGQGAYEQYF

d_gene: .
v_gene: TRBV29-1
j_gene: TRBJ2-7
abundance: .
CDR3nt: TGCAGCGTTGTTATGGGATACGAGCAGTACTTC
CDR3aa: CSVVMGYEQYF

d_gene: .
v_gene: TRBV28
j_gene: TRBJ2-7
abundance: .
CDR3nt: TGTGCCAGCAGTTTATCTCGGCAGGACCTCTCCTACGAGCAGTACTTC
CDR3aa: CASSLSRQDLSYEQYF

d_gene: .
v_gene: TRBV7-3
j_gene: TRBJ1-1
abundance: few
CDR3nt: TGTGCCAGCAGCTCGACCCCGGGCACTGAAGCTTTCTTT
CDR3aa: CASSSTPGTEAFF

d_gene: .
v_gene: TRBV6-5
j_gene: TRBJ1-1
abundance: .
CDR3nt: TGTGCCAGCAGTCCCGCCGGAGGGGGGAACACTGAAGCTTTCTTT
CDR3aa: CASSPAGGGNTEAFF

d_gene: .
v_gene: TRBV6-6
j_gene: TRBJ2-3
abundance: .
CDR3nt: TGTGCCAGCAGCCCCCGACAGGCCGATACGCAGTATTTT
CDR3aa: CASSPRQADTQYF

d_gene: .
v_gene: TRBV9
j_gene: TRBJ1-1
abundance: once
CDR3nt: TGTGCCAGCAGCCTAGTTTCGACGAACACCGAAGCTTTCTTT
CDR3aa: CASSLVSTNTEAFF

d_gene: TRBD2
v_gene: TRBV7-2
j_gene: TRBJ2-2
abundance: .
CDR3nt: TGTGCCAGCAGCTTAATCCGGGCGCCGGGGGGAGGGGAGCTGTTTTTT
CDR3aa: CASSLIRAPGGGELFF

d_gene: TRBD2
v_gene: TRBV10-3
j_gene: TRBJ2-1
abundance: .
CDR3nt: TGTGCCATCAGCCGGACTAGGGAGCAGTTCTTC
CDR3aa: CAISRTREQFF

d_gene: .
v_gene: TRBV4-2
j_gene: TRBJ2-5
abundance: .
CDR3nt: TGTGCCAGCAGCCAAGGGCCCCTTTTAGAGACCCAGTACTTC
CDR3aa: CASSQGPLLETQYF

d_gene: .
v_gene: TRBV9
j_gene: TRBJ1-1
abundance: .
CDR3nt: TGTGCCAGCAGCGAGGGCCCGAACACTGAAGCTTTCTTT
CDR3aa: CASSEGPNTEAFF

d_gene: TRBD1
v_gene: TRBV6-1
j_gene: TRBJ1-1
abundance: .
CDR3nt: TGTGCCAGCAGATGGACAGGGGTCCCTCCTGAAGCTTTCTTT
CDR3aa: CASRWTGVPPEAFF

d_gene: .
v_gene: TRBV5-6
j_gene: TRBJ2-3
abundance: .
CDR3nt: TGTGCCAGCAGCTTCGACTCGAGCGGATTCACAGATACGCAGTATTTT
CDR3aa: CASSFDSSGFTDTQYF

d_gene: .
v_gene: TRBV11-1
j_gene: TRBJ1-6
abundance: few
CDR3nt: TGTGCCAGCAGCTTAGCGATGACAGTGAAAAATTCACCCCTCCACTTT
CDR3aa: CASSLAMTVKNSPLHF